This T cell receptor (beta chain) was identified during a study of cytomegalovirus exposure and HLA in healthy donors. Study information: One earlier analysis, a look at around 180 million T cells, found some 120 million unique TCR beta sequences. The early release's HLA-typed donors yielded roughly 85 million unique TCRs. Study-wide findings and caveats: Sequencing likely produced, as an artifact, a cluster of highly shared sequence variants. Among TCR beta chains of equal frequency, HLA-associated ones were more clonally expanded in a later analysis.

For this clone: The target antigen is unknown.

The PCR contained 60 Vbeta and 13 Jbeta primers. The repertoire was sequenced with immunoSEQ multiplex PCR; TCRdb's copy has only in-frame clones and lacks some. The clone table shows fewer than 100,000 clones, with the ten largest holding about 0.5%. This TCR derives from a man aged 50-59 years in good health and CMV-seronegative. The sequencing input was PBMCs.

The CDR3 DNA reads TGTGCCAGCAGCCAAGACGGGGGACAGATTGGGTCACCCCTCCACTTT. The encoded protein is CASSQDGGQIGSPLHF. This chain connects TRBV4-2 to TRBJ1-6; 7 nucleotides align to TRBD1. V gave up 0 bases and J gave up 10 bases; unmatched junction bases: 9. Germline V gene data show CDR1 as LGHNA and CDR2 as YNFKEQ. This CDR3 is 16 amino acids long.